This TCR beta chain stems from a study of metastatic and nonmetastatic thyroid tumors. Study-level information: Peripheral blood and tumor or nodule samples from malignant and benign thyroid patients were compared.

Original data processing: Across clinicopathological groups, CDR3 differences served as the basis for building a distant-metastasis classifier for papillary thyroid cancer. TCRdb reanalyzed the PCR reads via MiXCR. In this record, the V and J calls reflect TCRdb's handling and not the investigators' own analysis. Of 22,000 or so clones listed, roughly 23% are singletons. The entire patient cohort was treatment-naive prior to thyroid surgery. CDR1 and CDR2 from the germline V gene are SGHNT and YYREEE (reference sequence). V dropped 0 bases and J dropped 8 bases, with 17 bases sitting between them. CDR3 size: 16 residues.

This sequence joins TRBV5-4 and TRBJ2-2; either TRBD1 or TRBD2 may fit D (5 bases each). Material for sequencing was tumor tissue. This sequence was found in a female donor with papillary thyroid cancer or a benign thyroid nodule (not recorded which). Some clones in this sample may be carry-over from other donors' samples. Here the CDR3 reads CASSLAGPHRIGELFF. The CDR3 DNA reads TGTGCCAGCAGCTTGGCGGGACCGCATCGGATTGGGGAGCTGTTTTTT.